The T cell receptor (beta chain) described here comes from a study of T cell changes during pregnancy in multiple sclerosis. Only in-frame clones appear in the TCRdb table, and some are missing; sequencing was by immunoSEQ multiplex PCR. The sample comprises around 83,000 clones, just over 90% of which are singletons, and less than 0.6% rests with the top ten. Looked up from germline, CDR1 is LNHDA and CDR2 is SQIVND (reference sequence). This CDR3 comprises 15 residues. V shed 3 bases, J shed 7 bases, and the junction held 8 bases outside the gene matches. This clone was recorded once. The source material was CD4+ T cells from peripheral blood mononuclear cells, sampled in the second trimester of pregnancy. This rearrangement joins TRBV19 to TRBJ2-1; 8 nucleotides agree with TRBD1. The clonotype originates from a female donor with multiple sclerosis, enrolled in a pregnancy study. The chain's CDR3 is CASSILGQGGNEQFF. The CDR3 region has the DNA TGTGCCAGTAGTATTCTAGGACAGGGTGGGAATGAGCAGTTCTTC.